This T cell receptor beta chain came from a study of cytomegalovirus exposure and HLA in healthy donors. Study-level results: A few CMV-associated chains proved CMV antigen-specific in vitro. It was reported that the classifier diagnosed cytomegalovirus status with high specificity and sensitivity in both the original and validation cohorts. The listing of roughly 160 TCR beta chains classed them as cytomegalovirus-associated.

A word on this clone: The antigen is unknown.

V lost 4 bases to trimming and J lost 11 bases, with 17 bases between them. This CDR3 spans 12 amino acids. Per germline, CDR1 GTSNPN and CDR2 SVGIG (reference sequence). Separate from the approximately 720-subject first cohort was the approximately 110-subject validation cohort, to which the donors belonged. Using immunoSEQ multiplex PCR, the repertoire was profiled, and TCRdb retains in-frame clones only, with some absent. The repertoire has 200,000 to 250,000 clones, 80% to 85% of them found once; the top ten carry over 12%. The TCR sequence derives from a woman aged 25 to 39 in good health and CMV-seropositive. The chain has TRBV30 and TRBJ1-1, with D perhaps matching TRBD1 (5 bases). The specimen sequenced was PBMCs. CDR3 coding DNA: TGTGCCTGGACGAGAGGGGAAGAGGGGGCTTTCTTT. Translation: CAWTRGEEGAFF.